A selection of T cell receptor beta chains follows, all from one sample in a study of OX40 agonist ivuxolimab in advanced cancers. Assay: immunoSEQ multiplex PCR; the TCRdb copy retains only in-frame clones and omits some. This table holds around 92,000 clones, roughly 95% found once. The material sequenced was CD4+ or CD8+ T cells sorted from blood, taken in a trial of the OX40 agonist ivuxolimab. The receptors stem from an adult with an advanced solid tumor such as melanoma, head and neck, liver or kidney cancer. CDR3s include the opening cysteine and the closing phenylalanine or tryptophan.

>TRBV30
CAWSSSGPYEQYF
>TRBV30
CAWSVPRSSGSGAYEQYF
>TRBV7-9
CASNEQGGAEAFF
>TRBV7-8
CASSLVNRELGQPQHF
>TRBV7-9
CASSPHRGTGNTEAFF
>TRBV7-2
CASSLAGVNTEAFF
>TRBV23-1
CASSQKTGPEAGYEQYF
>TRBV5-1
CASSDQGARTEAFF
>TRBV6-5
CASSPRQGPYNEQFF
>TRBV7-2
CASSLSPSTDTQYF
>TRBV6-6
CASRSAGPDTQYF
>TRBV10-2
CASSGGLDRDNSQPQHF
>TRBV25-1
CASRGLGVSHSDTGELFF
>TRBV11-2
CASSPRRNTEAFF
>TRBV27
CASNPTGLAGFPLYEQYF
>TRBV5-6
CASSLAALNQPQHF
>TRBV5-4
CASSLRTEEGAQYF
>TRBV7-8
CASSSPENSPLHF
>TRBV7-7
CASSLAWDQPQHF
>TRBV4-3
CASSQTGYEKLFF
>TRBV29-1
CSVGLSGNTIYF
>TRBV29-1
CSVGISTEAFF
>TRBV5-4
CASRSGQVLADTQYF
>TRBV7-3
CASTPGAENTGELFF
>TRBV9
CASSQNRWGAGSYNEQFF
>TRBV6-5
CASRTQGRPGGQYF
>TRBV4-2
CASSSGTSDYNEQFF
>TRBV7-2
CASSLRGAGGTDTQYF
>TRBV10-3
CAIKVYRATDTQYF
>TRBV5-8
CASSHHRGTNTEAFF
>TRBV6-5
CASSYSMTGRMREQYF
>TRBV4-3
CASSHGLTTREEKLFF
>TRBV18
CASSPREGLNTEAFF
>TRBV6-6
CASSYSGRGFGQPQHF
>TRBV4-1
CASSQTNLGQGATDYGYTF
>TRBV18
CASSSQGWTNEKLFF
>TRBV7-2
CASRDRNTGELFF
>TRBV4-3
CASSHGLAGGAREDTQYF
>TRBV5-1
CASSEITETGELFF
>TRBV18
CASSPREAGSPLHF
>TRBV27
CASSFHWTGRPGRSPLHF
>TRBV13
CASSSSRGRGYNEQFF
>TRBV7-9
CASSPGRFSGNTIYF
>TRBV10-1
CASSEYRDGYYGYTF
>TRBV19
CASRDRDQGEQYF
>TRBV29-1
CSVVRGANTGELFF
>TRBV6-6
CATGQSTYNSPLHF
>TRBV7-2
CASSRRPWGARSSTDTQYF